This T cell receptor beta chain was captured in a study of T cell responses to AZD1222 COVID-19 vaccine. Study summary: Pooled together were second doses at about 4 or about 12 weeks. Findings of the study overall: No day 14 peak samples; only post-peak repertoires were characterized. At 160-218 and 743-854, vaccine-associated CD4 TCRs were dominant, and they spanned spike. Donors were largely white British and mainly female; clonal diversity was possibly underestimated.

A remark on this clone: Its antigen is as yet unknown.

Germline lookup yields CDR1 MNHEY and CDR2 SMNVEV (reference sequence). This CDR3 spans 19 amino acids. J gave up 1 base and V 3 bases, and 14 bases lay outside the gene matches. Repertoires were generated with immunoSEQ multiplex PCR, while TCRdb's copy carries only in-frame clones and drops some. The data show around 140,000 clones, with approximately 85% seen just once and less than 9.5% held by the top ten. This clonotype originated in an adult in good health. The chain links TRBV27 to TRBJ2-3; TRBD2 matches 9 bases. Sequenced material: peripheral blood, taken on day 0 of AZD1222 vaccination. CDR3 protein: CASSFSAFFRGRGTDTQYF. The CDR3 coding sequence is TGTGCCAGCAGTTTCTCCGCCTTTTTCCGCGGGAGGGGCACAGATACGCAGTATTTT.